This T cell receptor (beta chain) was captured in a study of T cells in Graves' hyperthyroidism and ophthalmopathy. TCR beta CDR3 regions were amplified from RNA. TCR CDR3 underwent first-round RT-PCR with the HTBI primer set. TCRdb passed the multiplex PCR reads through MiXCR, listing each CDR3 protein once. This sample has around 700,000 distinct CDR3 sequences, with 35% found just once. CDR1 and CDR2 (germline): LGHNA, YSLEER. V was trimmed by 1 base and J by 2 bases, leaving 14 bases between them. The length of the CDR3 is 16 residues. This chain joins TRBV4-3 and TRBJ1-2; D may be TRBD1 (5 bases). The receptor was derived from a woman between 40 and 50 years old with Graves' hyperthyroidism. The sample taken for sequencing was blood. The CDR3 bases are TGCGCCAGCAGCCAAGCAGGGACGTCACAGAACTATGGCTACACCTTC. It specifies CASSQAGTSQNYGYTF.